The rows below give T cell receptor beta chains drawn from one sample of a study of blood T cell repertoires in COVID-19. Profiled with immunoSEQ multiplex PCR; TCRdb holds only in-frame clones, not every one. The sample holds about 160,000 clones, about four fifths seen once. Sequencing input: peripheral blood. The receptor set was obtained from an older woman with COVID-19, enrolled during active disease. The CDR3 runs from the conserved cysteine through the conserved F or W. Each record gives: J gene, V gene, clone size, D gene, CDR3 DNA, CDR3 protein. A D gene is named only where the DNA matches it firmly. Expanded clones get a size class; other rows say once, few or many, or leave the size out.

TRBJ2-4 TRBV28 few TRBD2 TGTGCCAGCAGTTTATTCTGGACGGGCGGGAGTAGAACCAAAAACATTCAGTACTTC CASSLFWTGGSRTKNIQYF
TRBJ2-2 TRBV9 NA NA TGTGCCAGCAGCGTAGTGGGGGGGCCCCCCGGGGAGCTGTTTTTT CASSVVGGPPGELFF
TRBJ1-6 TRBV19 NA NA TGTGCCAGTAGTTTCGAACGGCCAGGGGCCCTCCACTTT CASSFERPGALHF
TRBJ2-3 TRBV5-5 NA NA TGTGCCAGCAGCCGTGTCACAGGAGACACAGATACGCAGTATTTT CASSRVTGDTDTQYF
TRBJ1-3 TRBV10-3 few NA TGTGCCATCAGTGACCTCGGGAAACCCGCCACCATATATTTT CAISDLGKPATIYF
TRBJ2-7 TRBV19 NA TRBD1 TGTGCCAGTAGTATAACTGACAGGGCTTCCTACGAGCAGTACTTC CASSITDRASYEQYF
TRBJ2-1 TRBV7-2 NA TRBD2 TGTGCCAGCAGCTTAGCAGGACTAGCGGATGAGCAGTTCTTC CASSLAGLADEQFF
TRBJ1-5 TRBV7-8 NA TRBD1 TGTGCCAGCAGCCCGGACAGGCTCAATCAGCCCCAGCATTTT CASSPDRLNQPQHF
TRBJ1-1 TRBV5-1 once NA TGCGCCAGCAGCATAGGGGACTACACGAACACTGAAGCTTTCTTT CASSIGDYTNTEAFF
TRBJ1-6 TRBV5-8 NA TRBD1 TGTGCCAGCACCACCCCGGGACAGGGACAATCACCCCTCCACTTT CASTTPGQGQSPLHF
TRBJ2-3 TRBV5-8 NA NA TGTGCCACCCTTTCGTTCCGCGGCAGCAGTGATACGCAGTATTTT CATLSFRGSSDTQYF
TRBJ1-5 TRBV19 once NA TGTGCCAGTAGTGAGATGGTTACGGGGAATCAGCCCCAGCATTTT CASSEMVTGNQPQHF
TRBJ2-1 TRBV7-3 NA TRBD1 TGTGCCAGCAGCTCCGGACAGGGCGCCAATGAGCAGTTCTTC CASSSGQGANEQFF
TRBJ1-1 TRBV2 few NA TGTGCCAGCAGTGTTAGACAGAACACTGAAGCTTTCTTT CASSVRQNTEAFF
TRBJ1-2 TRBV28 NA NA TGTGCCAGCAGCCCACCAGTGCAGGGCCAGCCCTATGGCTACACCTTC CASSPPVQGQPYGYTF
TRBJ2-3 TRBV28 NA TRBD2 TGTGCCAGCAGTACCCCGGGGGGGTCCGCGGGAGATACGCAGTATTTT CASSTPGGSAGDTQYF
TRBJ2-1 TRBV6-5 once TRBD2 TGTGCCAGCAGTCGGACTAGTATTCCCTACAATGAGCAGTTCTTC CASSRTSIPYNEQFF
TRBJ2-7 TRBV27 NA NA TGTGCCAGCAGTTTAACAGGGCCTGCCTACGAGCAGTACTTC CASSLTGPAYEQYF
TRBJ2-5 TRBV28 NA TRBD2 TGTGCCAGCAGTCCGGGGACTAGCGGGATGGAGACCCAGTACTTC CASSPGTSGMETQYF
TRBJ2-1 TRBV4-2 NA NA TGTGCCAGCAGCGCCGCAGGGAATGAGCAGTTCTTC CASSAAGNEQFF
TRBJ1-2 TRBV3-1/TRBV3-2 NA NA TGTGCCAGCAGCCAAGGAGGGAGATTGTTGGCGGGAGGCTACACCTTC CASSQGGRLLAGGYTF
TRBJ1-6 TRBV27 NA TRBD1 TGTGCCAGCAGTCTCTCTACAGGGGGCAGGGATTCACCCCTCCACTTT CASSLSTGGRDSPLHF
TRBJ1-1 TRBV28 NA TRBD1 TGTGCCAGCAGTCCCAGGGGGACGAACACTGAAGCTTTCTTT CASSPRGTNTEAFF
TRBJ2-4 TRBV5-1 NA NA TGCGCCAGCAGCCCCCCGGGCGGGGCTCAGAACTTC CASSPPGGAQNF
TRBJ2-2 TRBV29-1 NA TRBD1 TGCAGCGTTACCGGGACAGCCAACACCGGGGAGCTGTTTTTT CSVTGTANTGELFF
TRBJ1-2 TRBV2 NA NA TGTGCCAGCAGTGACGGGGGGCTTGACTATGGCTACACCTTC CASSDGGLDYGYTF
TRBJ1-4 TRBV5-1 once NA TGCGCCAGCAGCGGACCGGGATCAACTAATGAAAAACTGTTTTTT CASSGPGSTNEKLFF
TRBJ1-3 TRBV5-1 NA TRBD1 TGCGCCAGCAGCTTGGGGGTTCGGACAGGAGCTGGAAACACCATATATTTT CASSLGVRTGAGNTIYF
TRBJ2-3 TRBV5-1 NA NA TGCGCCAGCAGCTTGGGTCTTGCGGGGGCCACTACGCAGTATTTT CASSLGLAGATTQYF
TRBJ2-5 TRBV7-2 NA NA TGTGCCAGCAGCCCCAGGGGACCCAGCATGACGACCCAGTACTTC CASSPRGPSMTTQYF
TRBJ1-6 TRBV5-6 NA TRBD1 TGTGCCAGCAGCTCGACAGGGGATGGATCACCCCTCCACTTT CASSSTGDGSPLHF
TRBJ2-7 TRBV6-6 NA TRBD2 TGTGCCAGCAGTCCCGGGACTAGCGGGAGTACTCTCCACGAGCAGTACTTC CASSPGTSGSTLHEQYF
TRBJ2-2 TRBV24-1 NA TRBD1 TGTGCCACCAGTGATCCTCTTCGTGGACAGGACACCGGGGAGCTGTTTTTT CATSDPLRGQDTGELFF
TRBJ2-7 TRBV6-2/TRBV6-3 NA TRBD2 TGTGCCAGCAGTACGGGAGCGGGAGACTACGAGCAGTACTTC CASSTGAGDYEQYF
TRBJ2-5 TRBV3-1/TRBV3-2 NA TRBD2 TGTGCCAGCAGCCCCGGGCGGGGGGCAACACAAGAGACCCAGTACTTC CASSPGRGATQETQYF
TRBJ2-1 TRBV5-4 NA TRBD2 TGTGCCAGCAGCCCGGGACTAGCGGGAGGCAGGGAGCAGTTCTTC CASSPGLAGGREQFF
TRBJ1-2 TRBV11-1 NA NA TGTGCCAGCAGCTCGACAGGTTCCAATGGCTACACCTTC CASSSTGSNGYTF
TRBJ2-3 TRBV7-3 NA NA TGTGCCAGCAGCTTTCAACAGTCCCCCGCGGATACGCAGTATTTT CASSFQQSPADTQYF
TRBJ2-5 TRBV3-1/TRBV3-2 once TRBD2 TGTGCCAGCAGCCAAGCTGCGGGAGGTGGGGAGACCCAGTACTTC CASSQAAGGGETQYF
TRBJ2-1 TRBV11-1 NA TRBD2 TGTGCCAGTCAGACTAGCGGGAGTAGTAATGAGCAGTTCTTC CASQTSGSSNEQFF
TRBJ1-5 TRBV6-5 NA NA TGTGCCAGCAGTTCGCAGGGTATGAATCAGCCCCAGCATTTT CASSSQGMNQPQHF
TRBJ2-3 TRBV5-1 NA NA TGCGCCAGCAGCTTGAACTGGGCAGCTTCAGATACGCAGTATTTT CASSLNWAASDTQYF
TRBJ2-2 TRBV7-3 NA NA TGTGCCAGCAGCTTAGGCCCTGTGTACACCGGGGAGCTGTTTTTT CASSLGPVYTGELFF
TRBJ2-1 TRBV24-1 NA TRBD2 TGTGCCACCAGTGAAAAGGGCGGGAGGGCTATCTACAATGAGCAGTTCTTC CATSEKGGRAIYNEQFF
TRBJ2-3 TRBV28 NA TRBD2 TGTGCCAGCAGTTTAGCGGGAGGTACAGATACGCAGTATTTT CASSLAGGTDTQYF
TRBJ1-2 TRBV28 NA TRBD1 TGTGCCAGCAGTCCCGGGACAGACAATGGCTACACCTTC CASSPGTDNGYTF
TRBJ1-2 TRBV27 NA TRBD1 TGTGCCAGCAGTCGAAATAGACAGGGGGCGGATGGCTACACCTTC CASSRNRQGADGYTF
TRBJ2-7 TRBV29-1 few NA TGCAGCGTGGCTCTTGGCGGGTTGTCCGACGAGCAGTACTTC CSVALGGLSDEQYF